Listed below are T cell receptor beta chains from one sample, sequenced in a study of blood T cell repertoires in COVID-19. Measured with immunoSEQ multiplex PCR; TCRdb has only the in-frame clones, and not every one. Of around 290,000 clones in the sample, about 88% were seen once. The material sequenced was peripheral blood. These receptors came from a woman aged 65 to 85 with COVID-19, enrolled during active disease. Each CDR3 is given with its conserved first and last residue. The D gene is left open where the match is weak. Some rows mark clone size as missing; the rest say once, few, many or name a class of expanded clone.

D | J | V | size | DNA | CDR3
TRBD2 | TRBJ2-5 | TRBV5-1 | few | TGCGCCAGCAGCTTGGGGACTAGCGGGGTTGAGACCCAGTACTTC | CASSLGTSGVETQYF
TRBD2 | TRBJ2-1 | TRBV7-3 | - | TGTGCCAGCAGCTTGACGGGGGGAGGAAATGAGCAGTTCTTC | CASSLTGGGNEQFF
- | TRBJ2-7 | TRBV19 | - | TGTGCCAGTAGTAAGCAGAGTGGAGCCTACGAGCAGTACTTC | CASSKQSGAYEQYF
TRBD2 | TRBJ2-2 | TRBV9 | few | TGTGCCAGCACCAGAACTAGCGGGGGGTTAGGCGGGGAGCTGTTTTTT | CASTRTSGGLGGELFF
TRBD1 | TRBJ1-1 | TRBV15 | - | TGTGCCACAGGGACAGACTTAAACACTGAAGCTTTCTTT | CATGTDLNTEAFF
- | TRBJ1-6 | TRBV7-2 | - | TGTGCCAGCAGCTTAGATACAGGACGTTACTCCTATAATTCACCCCTCCACTTT | CASSLDTGRYSYNSPLHF
- | TRBJ1-4 | TRBV9 | - | TGTGCCAGCAGCGTAGGAGGTAATAATGAAAAACTGTTTTTT | CASSVGGNNEKLFF
TRBD1 | TRBJ2-2 | TRBV7-6 | once | TGTGCCAGCAGCTTATCCCTGACAGGGTGGTTTTCGAACACCGGGGAGCTGTTTTTT | CASSLSLTGWFSNTGELFF
TRBD1 | TRBJ1-3 | TRBV24-1 | - | TGTGCCACCAGTGATTCCGATATCCGGGACAGGGGCTCTGGAAACACCATATATTTT | CATSDSDIRDRGSGNTIYF
- | TRBJ1-1 | TRBV7-9 | - | TGTGCCAGCAGCTTAAGAGGGCCTATCGCTGAAGCTTTCTTT | CASSLRGPIAEAFF
- | TRBJ1-6 | TRBV19 | - | TGTGCCAGTGGAAAGGGAGTAGGGTATGATTCACCCCTCCACTTT | CASGKGVGYDSPLHF
- | TRBJ2-2 | TRBV5-1 | few | TGCGCCAGCAGCTTGTTCGGGAACACCGGGGAGCTGTTTTTT | CASSLFGNTGELFF
TRBD2 | TRBJ2-2 | TRBV2 | - | TGTGCCAGCACGCGGACTAGCTTCGGCGGGGAGCTGTTTTTT | CASTRTSFGGELFF
- | TRBJ2-7 | TRBV21-1 | - | TGTGCCAGCAGAGAAAAACAGACCTACGAGCAGTACTTC | CASREKQTYEQYF
TRBD1 | TRBJ1-6 | TRBV3-1/TRBV3-2 | once | TGTGCCAGCAGCCTTCCCGGGACAGGGAGTTCACCCCTCCACTTT | CASSLPGTGSSPLHF
TRBD2 | TRBJ2-3 | TRBV2 | - | TGTGCCGGTAGCGGGGGGGTGACAGATACGCAGTATTTT | CAGSGGVTDTQYF
TRBD1 | TRBJ2-1 | TRBV24-1 | - | TGTGCCACCAGTGATTGGGGGACAGGGGAAAATGAGCAGTTCTTC | CATSDWGTGENEQFF
- | TRBJ1-4 | TRBV4-3 | - | TGCGCCAGCAGCCAAGTCGGGGCAACTAATGAAAAACTGTTTTTT | CASSQVGATNEKLFF
TRBD1 | TRBJ1-2 | TRBV7-6 | - | TGTGCCAGCAGCACGGAGGGGGCGGCTAACTATGGCTACACCTTC | CASSTEGAANYGYTF
- | TRBJ1-2 | TRBV11-1 | - | TGTGCCAGCAGCTCCAATTATGGCTACACCTTC | CASSSNYGYTF
TRBD1 | TRBJ2-7 | TRBV2 | - | TGTGCCAGCAGTCTAACCCCTGACCCCCGGGACAGTGTTTCCTACGAGCAGTACTTC | CASSLTPDPRDSVSYEQYF
- | TRBJ2-3 | TRBV5-6 | - | TGTGCCAGCAGCTTGATCAGGGCCACAGATACGCAGTATTTT | CASSLIRATDTQYF
- | TRBJ1-4 | TRBV5-1 | - | TGCGCCAGCAGCATACAGGGTGGGAATGAAAAACTGTTTTTT | CASSIQGGNEKLFF
TRBD1 | TRBJ2-3 | TRBV7-9 | - | TGTGCCAGCAGCGAAGACAGGGGGCAACCAGATACGCAGTATTTT | CASSEDRGQPDTQYF
TRBD2 | TRBJ2-5 | TRBV6-1 | - | TGTGCCAGCAGTGAAGCAGGAGCGGGGGGCTGGGAGACCCAGTACTTC | CASSEAGAGGWETQYF
- | TRBJ1-1 | TRBV5-1 | - | TGCGCCAGCAGCCACCAGGGCACTGAAGCTTTCTTT | CASSHQGTEAFF
- | TRBJ1-2 | TRBV4-2 | - | TGTGCCAGCAGCCAAGAGGTTCCTAGGGCAGGGGAATTTGGCTACACCTTC | CASSQEVPRAGEFGYTF
TRBD2 | TRBJ2-3 | TRBV9 | - | TGTGCCAGCAGCGTAGTGGGGGGGACAGATACGCAGTATTTT | CASSVVGGTDTQYF
TRBD1 | TRBJ2-5 | TRBV27 | - | TGTGCCAGCAGTGACCGGACAGGGAGCCTCAAAGAGACCCAGTACTTC | CASSDRTGSLKETQYF
- | TRBJ2-3 | TRBV12-5 | - | TGTGCTAGTGGTTTGGTAGGCCAGGTTGAAACAGATACGCAGTATTTT | CASGLVGQVETDTQYF
- | TRBJ2-1 | TRBV11-3 | - | TGTGCCAGCAGCTTGGGCCAATACAATGAGCAGTTCTTC | CASSLGQYNEQFF
- | TRBJ1-1 | TRBV12-3/TRBV12-4 | - | TGTGCCAGCACCTACGGGAACACTGAAGCTTTCTTT | CASTYGNTEAFF
TRBD1 | TRBJ1-6 | TRBV11-2 | - | TGTGCCAGCAGCCCCCGACAGGGTCCACCGTATAATTCACCCCTCCACTTT | CASSPRQGPPYNSPLHF
TRBD1 | TRBJ1-1 | TRBV5-1 | - | TGCGCCAGCAGCTTGAGACAGGGCGATACTGAAGCTTTCTTT | CASSLRQGDTEAFF
- | TRBJ1-1 | TRBV20-1 | once | TGCAGTGCTAGTGCCCAAGGTTACATCCAGGACACTGAAGCTTTCTTT | CSASAQGYIQDTEAFF
- | TRBJ1-6 | TRBV5-1 | - | TGCGCCAGCAGCGGGCCGGGACACGATAATTCACCCCTCCACTTT | CASSGPGHDNSPLHF
- | TRBJ2-5 | TRBV6-6 | - | TGTGCCAGCAGTTACTCGGCAGGGGTGCGGGAGACCCAGTACTTC | CASSYSAGVRETQYF
- | TRBJ2-7 | TRBV9 | - | TGTGCCAGCAGCCCAAAACTGACAGTGGGGGAGCAGTACTTC | CASSPKLTVGEQYF
- | TRBJ2-7 | TRBV5-8 | - | TGTGCCAGCTCCTACCCAGGAGGAGGAGGGGTCTACGAGCAGTACTTC | CASSYPGGGGVYEQYF
- | TRBJ2-3 | TRBV5-4 | - | TGTGCCATCGTCCCGGGAGCAGGGCATTCATCAGATACGCAGTATTTT | CAIVPGAGHSSDTQYF
TRBD2 | TRBJ2-1 | TRBV5-1 | - | TGCGCCAGCAGCACTAGCGGGCACTACAATGAGCAGTTCTTC | CASSTSGHYNEQFF
TRBD1 | TRBJ1-2 | TRBV18 | - | TGTGCCAGCTCCCGTCAAGGGCAGGGGGACCTGAAGACCTTC | CASSRQGQGDLKTF
- | TRBJ2-5 | TRBV24-1 | - | TGTGCCACCAGCTCACCGGGGCAAGAGACCCAGTACTTC | CATSSPGQETQYF
TRBD1 | TRBJ1-5 | TRBV6-2/TRBV6-3 | - | TGTGCCAGCAGCATAATGCAGGGGGCAGGTCAGCCCCAGCATTTT | CASSIMQGAGQPQHF
TRBD1 | TRBJ1-6 | TRBV10-3 | few | TGTGCCAGCTCACAGGGGGCAAAGTCACCCCTCCACTTT | CASSQGAKSPLHF
- | TRBJ2-4 | TRBV4-3 | - | TGCGCCAGCAGCCAAGAGTACAATTGGGAGAGAGAAAACATTCAGTACTTC | CASSQEYNWERENIQYF
- | TRBJ2-1 | TRBV18 | - | TGTGCCAGCTCCCGAGAACAGTTGAGCTCCTACAATGAGCAGTTCTTC | CASSREQLSSYNEQFF
TRBD1 | TRBJ1-2 | TRBV11-2 | - | TGTGCCAGCAGCGTTGACAGGGCGTACGGCTACACCTTC | CASSVDRAYGYTF